This TCR beta chain emerged from a study of patients and donors after allogeneic stem cell transplantation (dated by TCRdb to 2020 to 2021). From a lookup of the germline V gene, CDR1 and CDR2 are MNHNS and SASEGT. The junction shows trimming of 10 bases on V and 8 bases on J, plus 20 bases between the germline ends. The CDR3 runs 14 amino acids, cysteine and phenylalanine included. Of all the DNA, just the CDR3 is kept, 42 bases in frame from base 1. The library was generated by RT-PCR. Sequencer: NextSeq 550. TCRdb took the public reads, trimmed them with fastp at Q25, ran MiXCR for clone calling and kept in-frame beta chains. Rows with one shared CDR3 protein collapse into an entry with the most common genes and DNA. The sample data list about a million distinct CDR3 sequences, and roughly 18% of these were observed just once. 5% to 6.5% of the sample lies in the top ten. This clonotype was recorded a few times. This clone's antigen is unknown. Base quality data are lacking; no much larger clone is found one base away.

The sample was blood, either unsorted or a sorted T cell fraction (not recorded which). Recombination connected TRBV6-1 to TRBJ1-4; perhaps TRBD1 is the D gene, with 6 bases matching. This clonotype was obtained from a human donor who was either an allogeneic HSCT recipient or a stem cell or donor lymphocyte infusion donor (not recorded which). It is not recorded whose cells these are; they may come from a transplant donor. The DNA sequence reads TGTGCCACCGAACCCACAGGGTTAGGAGAAAAACTGTTTTTT. Its product reads: CATEPTGLGEKLFF.